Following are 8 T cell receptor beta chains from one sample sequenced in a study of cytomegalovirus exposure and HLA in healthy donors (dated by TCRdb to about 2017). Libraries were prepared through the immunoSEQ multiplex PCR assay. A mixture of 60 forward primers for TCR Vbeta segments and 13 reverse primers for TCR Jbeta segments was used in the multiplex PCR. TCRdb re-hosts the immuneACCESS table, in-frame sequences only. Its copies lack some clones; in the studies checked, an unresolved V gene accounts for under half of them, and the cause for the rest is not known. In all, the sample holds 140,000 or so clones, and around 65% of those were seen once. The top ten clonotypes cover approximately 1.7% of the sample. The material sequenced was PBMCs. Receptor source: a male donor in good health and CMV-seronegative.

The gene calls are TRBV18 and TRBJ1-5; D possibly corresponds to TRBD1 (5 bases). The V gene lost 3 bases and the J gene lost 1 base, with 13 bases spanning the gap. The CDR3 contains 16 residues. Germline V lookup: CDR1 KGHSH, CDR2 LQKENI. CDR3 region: CASSPDRGFSNQPQHF. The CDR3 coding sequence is TGTGCCAGCTCACCCGATCGGGGGTTCAGCAATCAGCCCCAGCATTTT.

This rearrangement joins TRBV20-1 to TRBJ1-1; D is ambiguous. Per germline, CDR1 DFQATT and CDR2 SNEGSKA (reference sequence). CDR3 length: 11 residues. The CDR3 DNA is TGCAGCGCGTTCGGGAACATTAAGGCTTTCTTT. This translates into CSAFGNIKAFF.

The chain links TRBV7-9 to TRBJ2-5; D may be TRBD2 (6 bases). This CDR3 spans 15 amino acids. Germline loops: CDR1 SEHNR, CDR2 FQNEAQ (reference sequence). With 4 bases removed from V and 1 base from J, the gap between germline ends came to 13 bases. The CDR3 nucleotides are TGTGCCAGCAGCTGGGGGAGGAGCCCCCAAGAGACCCAGTACTTC. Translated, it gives CASSWGRSPQETQYF. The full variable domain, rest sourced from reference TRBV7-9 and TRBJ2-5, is DTGVSQNPRHKITKRGQNVTFRCDPISEHNRLYWYRQTLGQGPEFLTYFQNEAQLEKSRLLSDRFSAERPKGSFSTLEIQRTEQGDSAMYLCASSWGRSPQETQYFGPGTRLLVL.

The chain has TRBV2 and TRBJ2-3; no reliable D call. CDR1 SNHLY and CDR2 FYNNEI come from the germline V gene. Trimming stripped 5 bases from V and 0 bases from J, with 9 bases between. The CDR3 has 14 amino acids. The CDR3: CASSQYISTDTQYF. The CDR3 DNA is TGTGCCAGCAGTCAATACATTAGCACAGATACGCAGTATTTT.

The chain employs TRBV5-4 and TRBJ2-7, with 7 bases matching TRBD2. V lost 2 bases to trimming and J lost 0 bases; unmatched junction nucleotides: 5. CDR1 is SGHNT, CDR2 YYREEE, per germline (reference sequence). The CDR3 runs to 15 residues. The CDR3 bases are TGTGCCAGCAGCTTCATAGCGGGTAGCTCCTACGAGCAGTACTTC. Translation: CASSFIAGSSYEQYF.

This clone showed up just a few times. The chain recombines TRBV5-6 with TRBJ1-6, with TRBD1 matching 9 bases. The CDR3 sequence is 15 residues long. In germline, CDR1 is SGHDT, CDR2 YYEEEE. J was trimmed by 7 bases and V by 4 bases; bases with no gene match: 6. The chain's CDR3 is CASSPWDRENSPLHF. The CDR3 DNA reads TGTGCCAGCAGCCCCTGGGACAGGGAGAATTCACCCCTCCACTTT.

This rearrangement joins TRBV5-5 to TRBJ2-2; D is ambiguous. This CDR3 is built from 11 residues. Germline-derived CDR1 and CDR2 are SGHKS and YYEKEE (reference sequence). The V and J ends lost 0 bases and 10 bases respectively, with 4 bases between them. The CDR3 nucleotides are TGTGCCAGCAGCTTGGCAGAGGAGCTGTTTTTT. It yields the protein CASSLAEELFF.

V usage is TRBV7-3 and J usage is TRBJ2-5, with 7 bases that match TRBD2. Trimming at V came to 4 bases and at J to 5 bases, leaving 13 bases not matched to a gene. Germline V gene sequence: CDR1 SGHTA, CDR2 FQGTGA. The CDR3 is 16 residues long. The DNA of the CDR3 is TGTGCCAGCAGCTCACTGGGGGGGGGATCGAGGGAGACCCAGTACTTC. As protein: CASSSLGGGSRETQYF.